A single sample gave rise to the 30 T cell receptor beta chains below, sequenced in a study of blood T cells in healthy people across ages. It was with a sample-barcoded 5' primer and a J-beta primer mix that a second PCR of about 6 to 12 cycles was run. TCRdb passed the 5' RACE reads through MiXCR, listing each CDR3 protein once. This sample has about 750,000 distinct CDR3 sequences, with about 53% found just once. The specimen was blood. The receptors derive from an elderly man in good health.

This clonotype turned up a few times. CDR3 sequence reads: CATSRDQQHNEQFF. The DNA of the CDR3 is TGTGCCACCAGCAGAGATCAACAGCACAATGAGCAGTTCTTC. This chain connects TRBV15 to TRBJ2-1, with D unresolved. Trimming stripped 0 bases from V and 5 bases from J, with 8 bases between. Germline V gene sequence: CDR1 LNHNV, CDR2 YYDKDF (reference sequence). The CDR3 contains 14 residues.

For the CDR3, the DNA is TGCAGCGGAAACCAGGGGGCTAATGAGCAGTTCTTC. Its translation is CSGNQGANEQFF. The chain carries TRBV29-1 and TRBJ2-1; 8 bases are shared with TRBD1. The V gene end was trimmed by 7 bases and the J gene end by 7 bases; junction bases not matched to a gene: 6. The germline V gene encodes CDR1 SQVTM and CDR2 ANQGSEA. This CDR3 has 12 residues.

The CDR3 region is CSARGDRKADTQYF. In DNA form, the CDR3 reads TGCAGTGCTAGGGGGGACCGCAAGGCAGATACGCAGTATTTT. The gene calls are TRBV20-1 and TRBJ2-3, with D perhaps TRBD1 or TRBD2 (5 bases each). Germline V CDR1 and CDR2: DFQATT, SNEGSKA (reference sequence). V shed 3 bases and J shed 4 bases, with 14 bases lying between them. This CDR3 is 14 amino acids long.

This clonotype was observed a few times. The chain uses TRBV7-9 and TRBJ2-5; D is possibly TRBD2 (5 bases). Trimming left V 11 bases short and J 4 bases short, with 14 bases between. Looked up from germline, CDR1 is SEHNR and CDR2 is FQNEAQ (reference sequence). This CDR3 is 12 amino acids long. CDR3 sequence reads: CASSASLETQYF. CDR3 nucleotides: TGTGCCTCTTCGGCTAGCTTAGAGACCCAGTACTTC.

This rearrangement joins TRBV28 to TRBJ2-7; either TRBD1 or TRBD2 may fit D (5 bases each). The end of the DNA is better explained by TRBJ2-5, so the J call may be wrong. The CDR3 consists of 14 residues. Germline loops: CDR1 MDHEN, CDR2 SYDVKM. The CDR3 region is CASSLPGPPRTQYF. As DNA, the CDR3 is TGTGCCAGCAGTCTACCGGGACCTCCTAGGACCCAGTACTTC.

This chain links TRBV27 with TRBJ1-5; tentatively, D is TRBD1 (6 bases). The CDR3 extends over 16 amino acids. Trimming pared 5 bases from V and 2 bases from J, leaving 16 bases between. CDR1 is MNHEY and CDR2 is SMNVEV in the germline V gene (reference sequence). CDR3 coding DNA: TGTGCCAGCAGTGGGACATGGGATTTTGGCAATCAGCCCCAGCATTTT. Amino acid sequence: CASSGTWDFGNQPQHF.

The chain uses TRBV5-1 and TRBJ2-5; 13 bases match TRBD2. CDR3 length: 17 residues. After removal of 6 bases from V and 1 base from J, the junction contained 9 bases not matched to a gene. The germline gives CDR1 SGHRS, CDR2 YFSETQ. CDR3 DNA: TGCGCCAGCACCCTAGGACTAGCGGGAGATGGCCAAGAGACCCAGTACTTC. It specifies CASTLGLAGDGQETQYF. The variable domain in full, completed from reference TRBV5-1 and TRBJ2-5, reads KAGVTQTPRYLIKTRGQQVTLSCSPISGHRSVSWYQQTPGQGLQFLFEYFSETQRNKGNFPGRFSGRQFSNSRSEMNVSTLELGDSALYLCASTLGLAGDGQETQYFGPGTRLLVL.

CDR3 residues: CASSLGGQVNGETQYF. The CDR3, as DNA: TGCGCCAGCAGCTTGGGAGGTCAGGTTAATGGAGAGACCCAGTACTTC. The chain has TRBV5-1 and TRBJ2-5; unclear D gene. Germline-derived CDR1 and CDR2 are SGHRS and YFSETQ. The germline V and J ends were trimmed by 0 bases and 4 bases, with 16 bases remaining between them. The CDR3 has 16 residues. Drawing the rest from reference TRBV5-1 and TRBJ2-5, the complete variable domain is KAGVTQTPRYLIKTRGQQVTLSCSPISGHRSVSWYQQTPGQGLQFLFEYFSETQRNKGNFPGRFSGRQFSNSRSEMNVSTLELGDSALYLCASSLGGQVNGETQYFGPGTRLLVL.

The rearrangement uses TRBV24-1 and TRBJ1-2; D not certain. Per the germline V gene, CDR1 is KGHDR and CDR2 is SFDVKD. CDR3 length: 14 amino acids. V was shortened by 3 bases and J by 8 bases, with 15 bases between the two germline ends. CDR3 loop: CATSDPSTSWGYTF. CDR3 sequence (DNA): TGTGCCACCAGTGATCCCTCGACATCCTGGGGCTACACCTTC.

V is TRBV27 and J is TRBJ2-7; D perhaps matches TRBD2 (5 bases). Germline values: CDR1 MNHEY, CDR2 SMNVEV (reference sequence). There are 11 residues in the CDR3. The germline V and J ends were trimmed by 9 bases and 5 bases, with 11 bases remaining between them. The CDR3 sequence is CASRGSHEQYF. The CDR3 DNA is TGTGCCAGTCGCGGGTCACACGAGCAGTACTTC.

This chain joins TRBV29-1 and TRBJ2-1, with 8 positions matching TRBD2. The CDR3 covers 13 residues. Germline V gene data show CDR1 as SQVTM and CDR2 as ANQGSEA. Trimming cost V 7 bases and J 7 bases; bases outside gene matches: 9. The CDR3 DNA reads as TGCAGCGCCCCGGGGGGGGGAGAGAATGAGCAGTTCTTC. Encoded protein: CSAPGGGENEQFF.

The sample holds many counts of this clonotype. V is TRBV2 and J is TRBJ2-7, with D uncertain. V gave up 1 base and J gave up 1 base, with 5 bases separating them. There are 13 residues in the CDR3. Germline CDR1 SNHLY, CDR2 FYNNEI. The CDR3 DNA reads TGTGCCAGCAGTGAAGAACGGTCCTACGAGCAGTACTTC. As protein: CASSEERSYEQYF.

This clonotype was seen a few times. The rearrangement links TRBV27 to TRBJ2-1, with D unresolved. Germline assignment: CDR1 MNHEY and CDR2 SMNVEV (reference sequence). The CDR3 runs 14 residues. Trimming took 7 bases from V and 0 from J, leaving 10 bases between them. In DNA form, the CDR3 reads TGTGCCAGCACAAGCCTAAGCTCCTACAATGAGCAGTTCTTC. Its protein is CASTSLSSYNEQFF.

This clonotype was detected a few times. This chain joins TRBV28 and TRBJ2-7, with D unresolved. With the DNA end fitting TRBJ2-5 better, the J assignment may be wrong. Germline V gene sequence: CDR1 MDHEN, CDR2 SYDVKM. There are 15 residues in the CDR3. The CDR3 bases are TGTGCCAGCAGCCTCGGACCAACAATACAAGAGACCCAGTACTTC. Translating it yields CASSLGPTIQETQYF.

CDR3 in amino acids: CASSRRGFVYGYTF. DNA of the CDR3: TGTGCCAGCAGCCGCCGGGGCTTTGTCTATGGCTACACCTTC. V gene TRBV7-9 combines with J gene TRBJ1-2; TRBD1 is a possible D gene (5 bases). The CDR3 covers 14 residues. CDR1 SEHNR and CDR2 FQNEAQ come from the germline V gene (reference sequence). The V and J ends lost 5 bases and 4 bases respectively, with 14 bases between them.

In the case of this clonotype: A read error may produce the germline difference seen at one junction end. This chain joins TRBV6-1 and TRBJ2-5; D call uncertain. This CDR3 has 13 amino acids. Germline V lookup: CDR1 MNHNS, CDR2 SASEGT. This chain's CDR3 is CTSSPYRQETQYF. The CDR3 nucleotides read TGTACCAGCAGCCCCTATCGGCAAGAGACCCAGTACTTC.

V usage is TRBV7-8 and J usage is TRBJ2-1, with TRBD2 matching over 8 bases. V lost 6 bases to trimming and J lost 7 bases; unmatched junction nucleotides: 11. Germline V gives CDR1 SGHVS, CDR2 FQNEAQ. The CDR3 totals 15 residues. This CDR3 is CASSISGGRRNEQFF. The CDR3 nucleotides are TGTGCCAGCAGTATCTCTGGCGGGAGGAGGAATGAGCAGTTCTTC.

This chain uses TRBV7-2 with TRBJ2-1, with D perhaps TRBD2 (6 bases). Trimming pared 5 bases from V and 9 bases from J, leaving 20 bases between. The CDR3 sequence is 15 residues long. Germline CDR1 SGHTA, CDR2 FQGNSA. CDR3 protein: CASSPDWTTISEQFF. The CDR3 DNA reads TGTGCCAGCAGCCCCGATTGGACTACCATTAGTGAGCAGTTCTTC.

The rearrangement uses TRBV28 and TRBJ2-7, with 7 bases that match TRBD1. The CDR3 covers 15 residues. Germline V gives CDR1 MDHEN, CDR2 SYDVKM. Germline trimming cut 5 bases from V and 6 bases from J; bases unmatched to any gene: 13. DNA of the CDR3: TGTGCCAGCAGTCCCCCGACAGGGACAGTAGCCGAGCAGTACTTC. Protein sequence: CASSPPTGTVAEQYF.

The V gene is TRBV6-2 or TRBV6-3, the J gene TRBJ2-7; D perhaps matches TRBD2 (6 bases). With 2 bases removed from V and 3 bases from J, the gap between germline ends came to 11 bases. The germline gives CDR1 MNHEY, CDR2 SVGEGT. The CDR3 length is 14 residues. The CDR3 bases are TGTGCCAGCAGTTACCCGGACTACGTCTACGAGCAGTACTTC. Translating it yields CASSYPDYVYEQYF.

The chain combines TRBV9 with TRBJ2-5, with D perhaps assigned TRBD1 or TRBD2 (6 bases each). Per germline, CDR1 SGDLS and CDR2 YYNGEE. The CDR3 loop spans 17 amino acids. Trimming took 4 bases from V and 5 from J, leaving 24 bases between them. The chain's CDR3 is CASSQGWVADLSETQYF. The CDR3 nucleotides are TGTGCCAGCAGCCAGGGGTGGGTAGCGGATTTGTCTGAGACCCAGTACTTC.

The CDR3: CSASPGEKGQPQHF. The CDR3 region has the DNA TGCAGTGCTAGTCCAGGGGAAAAGGGTCAGCCCCAGCATTTT. The chain employs TRBV20-1 and TRBJ1-5; the D gene is possibly TRBD1 (6 bases). CDR3 length equals 14 residues. V lost 3 bases and J 6 bases, leaving 15 bases between the germline ends. Germline lookup yields CDR1 DFQATT and CDR2 SNEGSKA (reference sequence).

The V gene is TRBV7-2, the J gene TRBJ2-7; TRBD2 is a possible D gene (7 bases). Looked up from germline, CDR1 is SGHTA and CDR2 is FQGNSA. The length of the CDR3 is 15 residues. V was trimmed by 0 bases and J by 8 bases, leaving 17 bases between them. The CDR3: CASSLAGGPSTKQYF. In nucleotides, the CDR3 is TGTGCCAGCAGCTTAGCGGGGGGGCCCTCTACGAAGCAGTACTTC.

This clonotype was detected a few times. V gene TRBV20-1 combines with J gene TRBJ2-5; no reliable D call. V gave up 3 bases and J gave up 5 bases, with 4 bases separating them. The CDR3 consists of 10 residues. The germline V gene encodes CDR1 DFQATT and CDR2 SNEGSKA (reference sequence). The CDR3 nucleotides read TGCAGTGCTAGGTTGGAGACCCAGTACTTC. This gives the protein CSARLETQYF.

The J gene is TRBJ2-7, the V gene TRBV27, with 12 bases aligning to TRBD2. The better agreement between TRBJ2-1 and the DNA end casts doubt on the J call. Germline-derived CDR1 and CDR2 are MNHEY and SMNVEV (reference sequence). CDR3 size: 16 residues. Here the CDR3 reads CASSPLAGGYGNEQFF. DNA for the CDR3: TGTGCCAGCAGTCCTCTAGCGGGAGGGTACGGGAATGAGCAGTTCTTC.

This clonotype was detected a few times. The chain recombines TRBV20-1 with TRBJ2-3, with no clear D. This CDR3 spans 13 amino acids. The V gene's germline CDR1 is DFQATT and CDR2 SNEGSKA (reference sequence). V lost 1 base, J lost 1 base, and 6 bases lay in between. The CDR3 sequence is CSARVARTDTQYF. The CDR3 DNA reads TGCAGTGCTAGAGTGGCTCGCACAGATACGCAGTATTTT.

The rearrangement joins TRBV7-9 to TRBJ2-7; TRBD1 matches at 7 bases. J lost 5 bases, V lost 1 base, and 5 bases had no gene match. Germline lookup yields CDR1 SEHNR and CDR2 FQNEAQ (reference sequence). This CDR3 is 14 amino acids long. The CDR3 nucleotides read TGTGCCAGCAGCTTAGAAGGGGGCGCCCACGAGCAGTACTTC. This translates into CASSLEGGAHEQYF.

This chain connects TRBV28 to TRBJ1-4; possibly TRBD1 for D (6 bases). The germline V and J ends were trimmed by 9 bases and 0 bases, with 11 bases remaining between them. This CDR3 region has 14 residues. Germline loops: CDR1 MDHEN, CDR2 SYDVKM. CDR3 sequence reads: CARTGPATNEKLFF. CDR3 nucleotide sequence: TGTGCCAGGACAGGACCTGCAACTAATGAAAAACTGTTTTTT.

V and J are TRBV4-2 and TRBJ1-1; 8 bases map to TRBD1. Germline trimming cut 2 bases from V and 4 bases from J; bases unmatched to any gene: 9. This CDR3 has 16 amino acids. Germline-derived CDR1 and CDR2 are LGHNA and YNFKEQ. CDR3 DNA: TGTGCCAGCAGCCAAACCCCCGGACAGGGTGGCACTGAAGCTTTCTTT. Its translation is CASSQTPGQGGTEAFF.

The chain couples TRBV12-3 or TRBV12-4 to TRBJ2-3; TRBD2 aligns across 8 bases. The J segment lost 6 bases and the V segment lost 5 bases, leaving 13 bases of the junction unmatched. The CDR3 loop spans 16 amino acids. CDR3 in DNA: TGTGCCAGCAGTCGAAGGAGGAGCGGGAGAGGGGATACGCAGTATTTT. Its protein is CASSRRRSGRGDTQYF.